This T cell receptor beta chain was recorded in a study of T cell responses to AZD1222 COVID-19 vaccine. Study outcomes and limitations: Targeting of unmutated variant regions was reportedly seen in nearly half of spike-specific TCRs. Just a handful of AZD1222 recipients were seropositive at baseline. No repertoire was sampled before or during the peak T cell response, only after it.

Profiling relied on immunoSEQ multiplex PCR, and the TCRdb table lists in-frame clones only, not all of them. The table records approximately 100,000 clones, 80% to 95% of them present only once. The CDR3 runs 13 residues. In germline, CDR1 is MNHEY, CDR2 SVGEGT. V dropped 5 bases and J dropped 4 bases, with 9 bases sitting between them. This clone has just a few counts. The antigen remains unidentified. This chain connects TRBV6-2 or TRBV6-3 to TRBJ1-5; weak D call: TRBD1 (6 bases). The clonotype comes from an adult in good health. The sample in question was peripheral blood, obtained on day 0 of AZD1222 vaccination. The CDR3 nucleotides read TGTGCCAGCAGTAGGACAGTGAATCAGCCCCAGCATTTT. Translated, it gives CASSRTVNQPQHF.